These 18 T cell receptor beta chains came from one sample sequenced in a study of beta chain features in type 1 diabetes. The whole isolated RNA underwent reverse transcription, so sequencing captured expressed TCRB transcripts. The table came from immunoSEQ multiplex PCR; TCRdb's copy has only in-frame clones and leaves some out. Of roughly 340,000 clones in the sample, roughly 13% were seen once. Whole-study findings and limits: Moderate yet significant TCRB CDR3 shortening was seen in Type 1 diabetes patients in all four CD4+ subsets.

No antigen has been identified for these receptors. The sample was naive CD4+ T cells from blood. All receptors derive from a woman under 30 with type 1 diabetes.

With respect to this clone: Additional DNA sequences in this sample encode the identical CDR3. The chain carries TRBV30 and TRBJ1-3; no firm D call. The CDR3 has 13 amino acids. In germline, CDR1 is GTSNPN, CDR2 SVGIG (reference sequence). The ends were cut back, 1 base at V and 0 bases at J, with 4 bases in the middle. The CDR3 sequence: CAWSASSGNTIYF. The CDR3 nucleotides read TGTGCCTGGAGTGCTAGCTCTGGAAACACCATATATTTT.

This clone has a handful of counts. The chain is built from TRBV10-3 and TRBJ2-7, with a tentative D call TRBD2 (6 bases). The ends were cut back, 2 bases at V and 1 base at J, with 6 bases in the middle. The CDR3 has 13 residues. The germline V gene has CDR1 ENHRY and CDR2 SYGVKD. CDR3 amino acids: CAISEGTSYEQYV. CDR3 nucleotide sequence: TGTGCCATCAGTGAGGGGACTTCCTACGAGCAGTACGTC.

This chain connects TRBV11-3 to TRBJ1-2, with 9 positions matching TRBD1. Trimming took 2 bases from V and 5 from J; bases not matched to a gene: 3. Per the germline V gene, CDR1 is SGHNT and CDR2 is YENEEA. The CDR3 contains 14 residues. The CDR3 DNA follows: TGTGCCAGCAGCTTACTAGACAGGGGGTATGGCTACACCTTC. This gives the protein CASSLLDRGYGYTF.

This clone has just a few counts. The chain recombines TRBV15 with TRBJ1-2; no definite D call. This CDR3 contains 12 residues. Trimming pared 9 bases from V and 2 bases from J, leaving 10 bases between. Germline lookup yields CDR1 LNHNV and CDR2 YYDKDF (reference sequence). CDR3 in amino acids: CATYTPNYGYTF. CDR3 coding DNA: TGTGCCACTTACACGCCGAACTATGGCTACACCTTC.

The chain couples TRBV5-4 to TRBJ2-1, with D tentatively TRBD1 (6 bases). V shed 4 bases and J shed 9 bases, with 11 bases lying between them. The CDR3 is made up of 12 amino acids. Germline V CDR1 and CDR2: SGHNT, YYREEE (reference sequence). CDR3 DNA: TGTGCCAGCAGCCCACTAGGGGGTGAGCAGTTCTTC. Its protein is CASSPLGGEQFF.

The chain has TRBV19 and TRBJ2-6, with 7 bases aligning to TRBD1. CDR1 and CDR2 from the germline V gene are LNHDA and SQIVND (reference sequence). The V segment lost 11 bases and the J segment 0 bases; nucleotides outside the gene matches: 13. This CDR3 contains 17 residues. The CDR3 DNA sequence: TGTGCCGCAGCGGACAGGTCCGTTAGCTCTGGGGCCAACGTCCTGACTTTC. The encoded protein is CAAADRSVSSGANVLTF. Full variable domain (outside the CDR3, taken from reference TRBV19 and TRBJ2-6): DGGITQSPKYLFRKEGQNVTLSCEQNLNHDAMYWYRQDPGQGLRLIYYSQIVNDFQKGDIAEGYSVSREKKESFPLTVTSAQKNPTAFYLCAAADRSVSSGANVLTFGAGSRLTVL.

J is TRBJ1-2 and V is TRBV7-2, with D perhaps matching TRBD1 (5 bases). V was cut by 4 bases and J by 7 bases, with 13 bases left in between. The CDR3 sequence is 13 residues long. Germline assignment: CDR1 SGHTA and CDR2 FQGNSA. CDR3 nucleotides: TGTGCCAGCAGCTCTCGGGGGGAAGGTGGCTACACCTTC. This codes for CASSSRGEGGYTF. Complete variable domain (other parts from reference TRBV7-2 and TRBJ1-2): GAGVSQSPSNKVTEKGKDVELRCDPISGHTALYWYRQSLGQGLEFLIYFQGNSAPDKSGLPSDRFSAERTGGSVSTLTIQRTQQEDSAVYLCASSSRGEGGYTFGSGTRLTVV.

The chain links TRBV6-5 to TRBJ2-1, with D possibly TRBD1 on 5 matching bases. This CDR3 is 14 amino acids long. CDR1 is MNHEY and CDR2 is SVGAGI in the germline V gene. V was pared by 5 bases and J by 2 bases, with 10 bases between. The CDR3 DNA reads TGTGCCAGCAGTGCAGGGTGGGCCTACAATGAGCAGTTCTTC. Translation gives CASSAGWAYNEQFF.

A few counts support this clone. This chain links TRBV7-8 with TRBJ1-1; D gene ambiguous. From germline, CDR1 is SGHVS and CDR2 FQNEAQ. V shed 5 bases and J shed 4 bases, with 17 bases lying between them. CDR3 length equals 15 residues. CDR3 sequence: CASSPPPLSGTEAFF. CDR3 bases: TGTGCCAGCAGCCCCCCGCCTCTAAGCGGCACTGAAGCTTTCTTT.

This clone was found a few times. The chain employs TRBV5-1 and TRBJ2-6; weak D call: TRBD1 (5 bases). The CDR3 runs 14 residues. V dropped 4 bases and J dropped 2 bases, with 7 bases sitting between them. Germline V lookup: CDR1 SGHRS, CDR2 YFSETQ. CDR3 sequence (DNA): TGCGCCAGCAGCCCAGGGACTGGGGCCAACGTCCTGACTTTC. Translated, it gives CASSPGTGANVLTF. Supplemented by reference TRBV5-1 and TRBJ2-6, the full variable domain reads KAGVTQTPRYLIKTRGQQVTLSCSPISGHRSVSWYQQTPGQGLQFLFEYFSETQRNKGNFPGRFSGRQFSNSRSEMNVSTLELGDSALYLCASSPGTGANVLTFGAGSRLTVL.

This clone was observed a handful of times. The chain links TRBV4-1 to TRBJ2-1; TRBD2 aligns across 12 bases. Trimming took 0 bases from V and 6 from J; bases not matched to a gene: 9. The CDR3 has 18 amino acids. Germline assignment: CDR1 MGHRA and CDR2 YSYEKL. CDR3 in DNA: TGCGCCAGCAGCCAAGATCAGGAGGCTAGCGGGAGGGCCAATGAGCAGTTCTTC. Encoded protein: CASSQDQEASGRANEQFF.

The chain is built from TRBV27 and TRBJ2-1, with 13 nucleotides matching TRBD2. This CDR3 has 15 amino acids. Germline V gives CDR1 MNHEY, CDR2 SMNVEV (reference sequence). V was pared by 7 bases and J by 9 bases, with 9 bases of the junction left unmatched. CDR3 sequence (DNA): TGTGCCAGCACCCTGGGGACTAGCGGGATTGGTGAGCAGTTCTTC. This translates into CASTLGTSGIGEQFF.

The gene calls are TRBV21-1 and TRBJ1-2; the listed D gene, TRBD1, was not tested against the DNA. TRBV21-1 is shown as a pseudogene. This CDR3 contains 14 residues. The CDR3 loop is CASSKQQGPYGYTF. The CDR3, as DNA: TGTGCCAGCAGCAAACAACAGGGGCCCTATGGCTACACCTTC.

The J gene is TRBJ2-1, the V gene TRBV9, with D perhaps TRBD2 (5 bases). V dropped 0 bases and J dropped 0 bases, with 19 bases sitting between them. This CDR3 is built from 19 residues. Germline values: CDR1 SGDLS, CDR2 YYNGEE. In DNA form, the CDR3 reads TGTGCCAGCAGCGTAGCGGCCAAAGGGAGCGGCCACTCCTACAATGAGCAGTTCTTC. Translating it yields CASSVAAKGSGHSYNEQFF.

This clone turned up a few times. This rearrangement joins TRBV7-2 to TRBJ1-4; 7 bases line up with TRBD1. The CDR3 length is 17 residues. The germline V gene has CDR1 SGHTA and CDR2 FQGNSA. V lost 1 base to trimming and J lost 0 bases; unmatched junction nucleotides: 5. CDR3 residues: CASSLVGTVPTNEKLFF. The DNA of the CDR3 is TGTGCCAGCAGCTTAGTCGGGACAGTCCCAACTAATGAAAAACTGTTTTTT.

The genes are TRBV4-1 and TRBJ2-3; TRBD2 aligns across 9 bases. There are 15 residues in the CDR3. V lost 4 bases and J lost 4; bases outside the gene matches: 6. Looked up from germline, CDR1 is MGHRA and CDR2 is YSYEKL. CDR3 residues: CASSPIAGVADTQYF. The DNA for the CDR3 is TGCGCCAGCAGCCCAATAGCGGGAGTCGCAGATACGCAGTATTTT.

The CDR3 sequence: CASSWGEGRGTADTQYF. For the CDR3, the DNA is TGTGCCAGCAGCTGGGGGGAGGGGAGAGGAACAGCAGATACGCAGTATTTT. J is TRBJ2-3 and V is TRBV5-5, with 7 bases identical to TRBD2. This CDR3 region has 17 residues. V shed 3 bases, J shed 4 bases, and the junction held 14 bases outside the gene matches. Germline assignment: CDR1 SGHKS and CDR2 YYEKEE (reference sequence). Based on the CDR3 plus reference TRBV5-5 and TRBJ2-3, the full variable domain is DAGVTQSPTHLIKTRGQQVTLRCSPISGHKSVSWYQQVLGQGPQFIFQYYEKEERGRGNFPDRFSARQFPNYSSELNVNALLLGDSALYLCASSWGEGRGTADTQYFGPGTRLTVL.

This clone was picked up a small number of times. The chain recombines TRBV5-4 with TRBJ2-5, with TRBD1 matching over 9 bases. This CDR3 contains 14 residues. Unmatched junction bases numbered 6, after V lost 4 bases and J lost 5 bases. The germline V gene has CDR1 SGHNT and CDR2 YYREEE (reference sequence). CDR3 DNA sequence: TGTGCCAGCAGCGGCACAGGGGGCAGGGAGACCCAGTACTTC. Protein product: CASSGTGGRETQYF.